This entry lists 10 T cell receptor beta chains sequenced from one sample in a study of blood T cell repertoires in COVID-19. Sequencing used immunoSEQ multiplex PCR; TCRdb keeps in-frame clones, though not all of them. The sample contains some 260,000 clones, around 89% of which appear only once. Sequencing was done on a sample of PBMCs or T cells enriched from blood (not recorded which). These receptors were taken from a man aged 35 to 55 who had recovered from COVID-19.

The DNA for the CDR3 is TGTGCCAGCAGCCATCGCGGAAAAGAGACCCAGTACTTC. It codes for CASSHRGKETQYF. The chain combines TRBV3-1 (or the pseudogene TRBV3-2) with TRBJ2-5; D gene ambiguous. From germline, CDR1 is LGHDT and CDR2 YNNKEL (reference sequence). This CDR3 is 13 amino acids long. The ends were cut back, 3 bases at V and 3 bases at J, with 8 bases in the middle.

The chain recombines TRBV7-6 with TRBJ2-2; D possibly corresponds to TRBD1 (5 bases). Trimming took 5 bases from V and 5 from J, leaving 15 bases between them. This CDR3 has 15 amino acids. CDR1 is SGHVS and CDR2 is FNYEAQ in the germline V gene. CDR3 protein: CASSVTRVGTGELFF. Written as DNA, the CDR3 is TGTGCCAGCAGCGTCACCAGGGTAGGAACCGGGGAGCTGTTTTTT. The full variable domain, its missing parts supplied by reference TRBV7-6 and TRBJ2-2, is GAGVSQSPRYKVTKRGQDVALRCDPISGHVSLYWYRQALGQGPEFLTYFNYEAQQDKSGLPNDRFSAERPEGSISTLTIQRTEQRDSAMYRCASSVTRVGTGELFFGEGSRLTVL.

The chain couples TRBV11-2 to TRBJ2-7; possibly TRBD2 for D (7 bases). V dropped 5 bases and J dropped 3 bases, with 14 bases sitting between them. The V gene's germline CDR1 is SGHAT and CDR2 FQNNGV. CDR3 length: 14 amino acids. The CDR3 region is CASSTRGGGYEQYF. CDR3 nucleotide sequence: TGTGCCAGCAGCACCCGGGGAGGGGGCTACGAGCAGTACTTC.

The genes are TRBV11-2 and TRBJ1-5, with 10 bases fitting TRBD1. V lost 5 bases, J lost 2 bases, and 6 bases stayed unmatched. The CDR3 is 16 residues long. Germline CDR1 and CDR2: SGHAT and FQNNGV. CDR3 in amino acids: CASSLGQGGGNQPQHF. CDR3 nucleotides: TGTGCCAGCAGCCTTGGACAGGGGGGGGGCAATCAGCCCCAGCATTTT.

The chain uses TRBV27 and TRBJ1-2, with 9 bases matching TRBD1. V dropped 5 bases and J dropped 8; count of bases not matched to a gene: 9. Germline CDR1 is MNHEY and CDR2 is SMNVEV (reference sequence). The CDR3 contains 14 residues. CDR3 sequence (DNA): TGTGCCAGCAGTCCCGGGACAGGGATGGGGGGCTACACCTTC. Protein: CASSPGTGMGGYTF.

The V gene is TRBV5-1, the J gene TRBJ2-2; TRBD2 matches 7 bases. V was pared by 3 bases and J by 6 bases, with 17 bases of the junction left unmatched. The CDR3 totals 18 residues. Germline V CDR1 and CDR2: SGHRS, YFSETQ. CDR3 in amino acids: CASSSITRGGNYAGELFF. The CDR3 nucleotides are TGCGCCAGCAGCTCAATAACCCGCGGGGGAAATTACGCCGGGGAGCTGTTTTTT.

The DNA for the CDR3 is TGTGCCAGCAGTGAAGGATCGGCAGGGCGTACCTTC. Amino acid sequence: CASSEGSAGRTF. The chain recombines TRBV6-1 with TRBJ1-2, with a tentative D call TRBD1 (5 bases). This CDR3 contains 12 residues. CDR1 is MNHNS, CDR2 SASEGT, per germline. V lost 1 base, J lost 14 bases, and 14 bases lay in between.

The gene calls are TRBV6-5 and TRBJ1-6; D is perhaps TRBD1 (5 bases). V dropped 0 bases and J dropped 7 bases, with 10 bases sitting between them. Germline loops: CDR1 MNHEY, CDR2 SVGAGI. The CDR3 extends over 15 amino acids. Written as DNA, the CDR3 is TGTGCCAGCAGTTACTCTAGGCAGGGAAATTCACCCCTCCACTTT. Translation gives CASSYSRQGNSPLHF.

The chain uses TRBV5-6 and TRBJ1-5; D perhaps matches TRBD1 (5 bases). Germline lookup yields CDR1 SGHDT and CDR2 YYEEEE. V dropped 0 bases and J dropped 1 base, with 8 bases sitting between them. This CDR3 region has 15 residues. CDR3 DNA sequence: TGTGCCAGCAGCTTGGGGCCAGGGAGCAATCAGCCCCAGCATTTT. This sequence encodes CASSLGPGSNQPQHF.

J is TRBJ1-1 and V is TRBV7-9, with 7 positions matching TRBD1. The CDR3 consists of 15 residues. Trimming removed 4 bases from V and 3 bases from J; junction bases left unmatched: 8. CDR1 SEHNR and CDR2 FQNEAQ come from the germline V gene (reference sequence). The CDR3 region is CASSSSSTGDTEAFF. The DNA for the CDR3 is TGTGCCAGCAGCTCCTCGTCAACAGGGGACACTGAAGCTTTCTTT.